Following are 5 T cell receptor beta chains from one sample sequenced in a study of response to subunit inactivated influenza vaccine. TCRdb re-derived calls from the RT-PCR reads in MiXCR, one entry per CDR3 protein. The table shows about 570,000 distinct CDR3 sequences, with about 11% occurring only once. This sample was also put to use in a study of T cells expressing NK-cell markers. From that study: UMI-tagged 5'RACE template switching yielded the TCR beta cDNA.

The sample here was PBMCs from blood, taken on the day of vaccination. The receptor source for this set is a man over 45 who received an inactivated influenza vaccine.

The chain uses TRBV6-1 and TRBJ2-1; 7 bases line up with TRBD2. CDR3 length: 14 residues. Looked up from germline, CDR1 is MNHNS and CDR2 is SASEGT. The J segment lost 10 bases and the V segment lost 6 bases, leaving 12 bases of the junction unmatched. The CDR3 bases are TGTGCCAGCAGATGGGATGCGGGAGCGTTGGAGCAGTTCTTC. Translating gives CASRWDAGALEQFF.

This clonotype was counted many times. V and J are TRBV10-3 and TRBJ2-2; the D gene could be TRBD1 or TRBD2 (5 bases each). CDR1 and CDR2 (germline): ENHRY, SYGVKD. V lost 4 bases to trimming and J lost 7 bases, with 13 bases between them. The CDR3 totals 14 residues. CDR3 in amino acids: CAISVLGDGGELFF. The CDR3 DNA reads as TGTGCCATCAGTGTTTTGGGGGACGGCGGGGAGCTGTTTTTT.

The genes are TRBV7-6 and TRBJ2-1, with 11 nucleotides matching TRBD2. Per germline, CDR1 SGHVS and CDR2 FNYEAQ. V gave up 2 bases and J gave up 7 bases; unmatched junction bases: 10. CDR3 length: 17 amino acids. The CDR3 sequence is CASSLSVAGGPKNEQFF. CDR3 coding DNA: TGTGCCAGCAGCTTATCGGTAGCGGGAGGGCCAAAGAATGAGCAGTTCTTC.

This clonotype was found a few times. This chain joins TRBV5-1 and TRBJ2-1; D is tentatively TRBD1 or TRBD2 (5 bases each). The CDR3 has 13 amino acids. The germline CDR1 and CDR2 sequences are SGHRS and YFSETQ. V shed 0 bases and J shed 8 bases, with 9 bases lying between them. The CDR3 reads CASSLAGSYEQFF. In DNA form, the CDR3 reads TGCGCCAGCAGCTTGGCAGGGAGCTATGAGCAGTTCTTC.

The J gene is TRBJ2-3, the V gene TRBV14; D tentatively reads TRBD1 or TRBD2 (5 bases each). With 1 base removed from V and 7 bases from J, the gap between germline ends came to 12 bases. Germline-derived CDR1 and CDR2 are SGHDN and FVKESK. CDR3 size: 14 residues. In DNA, the CDR3 is TGTGCCAGCAGCCAAGGCCCCCCGGGACATACGCAGTATTTT. Protein product: CASSQGPPGHTQYF.